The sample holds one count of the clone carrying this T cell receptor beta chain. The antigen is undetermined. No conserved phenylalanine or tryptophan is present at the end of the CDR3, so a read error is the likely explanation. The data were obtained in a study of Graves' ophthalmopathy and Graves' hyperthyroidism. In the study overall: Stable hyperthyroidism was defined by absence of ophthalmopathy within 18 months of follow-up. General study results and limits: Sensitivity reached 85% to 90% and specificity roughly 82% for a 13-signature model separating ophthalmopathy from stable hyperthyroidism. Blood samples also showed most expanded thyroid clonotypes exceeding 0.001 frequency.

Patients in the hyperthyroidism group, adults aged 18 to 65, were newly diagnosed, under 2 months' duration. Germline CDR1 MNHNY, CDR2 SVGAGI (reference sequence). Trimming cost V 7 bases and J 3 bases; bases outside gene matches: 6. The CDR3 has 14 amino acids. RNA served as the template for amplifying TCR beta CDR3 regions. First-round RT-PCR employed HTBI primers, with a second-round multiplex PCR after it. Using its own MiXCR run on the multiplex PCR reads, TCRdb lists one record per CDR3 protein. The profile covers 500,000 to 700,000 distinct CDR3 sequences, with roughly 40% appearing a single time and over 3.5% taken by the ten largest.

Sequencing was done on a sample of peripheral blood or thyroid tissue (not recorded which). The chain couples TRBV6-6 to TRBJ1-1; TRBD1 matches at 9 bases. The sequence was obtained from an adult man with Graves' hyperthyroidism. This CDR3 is CASIPDRGYTEAFL. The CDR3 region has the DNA TGTGCCAGCATCCCAGACAGGGGGTACACTGAAGCTTTCCTT.